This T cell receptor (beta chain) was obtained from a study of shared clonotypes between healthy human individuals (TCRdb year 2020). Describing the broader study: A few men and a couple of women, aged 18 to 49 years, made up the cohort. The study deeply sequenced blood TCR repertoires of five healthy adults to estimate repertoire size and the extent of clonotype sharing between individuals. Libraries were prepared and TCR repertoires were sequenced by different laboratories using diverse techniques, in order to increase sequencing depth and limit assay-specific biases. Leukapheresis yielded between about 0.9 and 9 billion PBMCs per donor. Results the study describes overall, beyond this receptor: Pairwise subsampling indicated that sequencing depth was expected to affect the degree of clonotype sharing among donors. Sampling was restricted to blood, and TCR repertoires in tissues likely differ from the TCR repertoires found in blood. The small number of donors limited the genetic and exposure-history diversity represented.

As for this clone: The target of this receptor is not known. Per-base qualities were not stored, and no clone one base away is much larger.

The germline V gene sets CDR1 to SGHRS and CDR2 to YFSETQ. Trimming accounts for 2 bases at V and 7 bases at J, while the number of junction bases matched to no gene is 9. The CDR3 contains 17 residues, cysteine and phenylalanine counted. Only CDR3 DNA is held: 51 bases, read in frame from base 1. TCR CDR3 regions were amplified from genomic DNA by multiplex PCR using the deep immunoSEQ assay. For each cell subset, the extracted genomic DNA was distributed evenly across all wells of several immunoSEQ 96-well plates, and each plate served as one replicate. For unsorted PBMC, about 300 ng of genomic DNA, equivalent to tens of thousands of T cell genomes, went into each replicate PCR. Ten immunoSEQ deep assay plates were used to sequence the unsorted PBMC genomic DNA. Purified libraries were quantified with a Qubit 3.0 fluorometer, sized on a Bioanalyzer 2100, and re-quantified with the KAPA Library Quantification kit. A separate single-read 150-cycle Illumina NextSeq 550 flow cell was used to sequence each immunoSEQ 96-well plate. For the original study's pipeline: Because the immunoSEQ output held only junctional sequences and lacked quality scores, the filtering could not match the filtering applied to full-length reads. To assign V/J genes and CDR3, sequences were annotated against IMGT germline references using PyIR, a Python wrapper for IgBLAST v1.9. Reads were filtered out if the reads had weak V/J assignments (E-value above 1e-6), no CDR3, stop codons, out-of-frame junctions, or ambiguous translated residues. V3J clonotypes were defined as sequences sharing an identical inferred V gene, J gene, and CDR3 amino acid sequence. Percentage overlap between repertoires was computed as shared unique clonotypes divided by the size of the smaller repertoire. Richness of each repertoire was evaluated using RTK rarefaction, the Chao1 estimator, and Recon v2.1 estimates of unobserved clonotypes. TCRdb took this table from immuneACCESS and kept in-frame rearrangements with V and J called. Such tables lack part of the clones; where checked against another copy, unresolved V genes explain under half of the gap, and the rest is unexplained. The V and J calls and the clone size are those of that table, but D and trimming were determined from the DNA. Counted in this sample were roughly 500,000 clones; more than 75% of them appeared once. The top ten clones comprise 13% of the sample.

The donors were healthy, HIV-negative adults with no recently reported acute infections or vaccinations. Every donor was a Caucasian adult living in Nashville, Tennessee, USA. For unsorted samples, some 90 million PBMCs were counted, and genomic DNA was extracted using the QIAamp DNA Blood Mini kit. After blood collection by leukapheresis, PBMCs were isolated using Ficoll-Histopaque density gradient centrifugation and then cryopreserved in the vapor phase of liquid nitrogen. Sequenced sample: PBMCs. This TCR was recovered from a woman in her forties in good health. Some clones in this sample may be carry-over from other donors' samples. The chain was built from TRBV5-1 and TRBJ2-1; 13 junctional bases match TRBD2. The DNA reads TGCGCCAGCAGCTTCCAGGGACTAGCGGGATCTGGGAATGAGCAGTTCTTC. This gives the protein CASSFQGLAGSGNEQFF. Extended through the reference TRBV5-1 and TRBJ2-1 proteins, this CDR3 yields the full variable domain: KAGVTQTPRYLIKTRGQQVTLSCSPISGHRSVSWYQQTPGQGLQFLFEYFSETQRNKGNFPGRFSGRQFSNSRSEMNVSTLELGDSALYLCASSFQGLAGSGNEQFFGPGTRLTVL.